The entry below gives a single TCR beta chain sequence along with its context. The germline gives CDR1 LNHDA, CDR2 SQIVND (reference sequence). There are 14 residues in the CDR3. V gave up 10 bases and J gave up 4 bases, with 19 bases separating them. The sample comes from a study of shared T cell receptors in the human thymus. Generated by immunoSEQ multiplex PCR, the TCRdb table keeps only in-frame clones and is missing some. The sample lists 700,000 or so clones; approximately 83% were seen once. These data were also reused for a study on human thymus T cells. That paper adds: Resections from corrective heart surgery supplied the thymus tissue. Blood and thymic repertoires both appeared biased in V and J gene usage.

Sequenced: thymocytes. The origin of this receptor is a girl under three years old with a congenital heart defect. The V and J genes are TRBV19 and TRBJ2-5; TRBD2 might be the D (7 bases). CDR3 in amino acids: CATSHGGRRETQYF. The DNA of the CDR3 is TGTGCCACCTCGCACGGGGGGCGCAGAGAGACCCAGTACTTC.